Below, 32 T cell receptor beta chains from the same sample are listed, as sequenced in a study of cytomegalovirus exposure and HLA in healthy donors. In the PCR, 60 Vbeta and 13 Jbeta primers were used. The protocol was immunoSEQ multiplex PCR, while the TCRdb copy is restricted to in-frame clones and leaves out a portion. The sample has about 170,000 clones, roughly 85% seen once; the top ten hold about 2.5%. Sequences were obtained from PBMCs. The source is a man younger than 45 in good health and CMV-seropositive.

The chain is built from TRBV4-2 and TRBJ2-7; TRBD2 matches at 10 bases. V was clipped by 5 bases and J by 3 bases; unmatched bases: 4. The length of the CDR3 is 14 residues. Germline CDR1 reads LGHNA; CDR2 reads YNFKEQ. The CDR3, as DNA: TGTGCCAGCAGCGGCCCTAGCGGGGGCTACGAGCAGTACTTC. Protein product: CASSGPSGGYEQYF.

The chain links TRBV18 to TRBJ1-5, with D maybe TRBD1 (5 bases). The CDR3 length is 14 residues. V was shortened by 6 bases and J by 1 base, with 10 bases between the two germline ends. Germline assignment: CDR1 KGHSH and CDR2 LQKENI. The DNA of the CDR3 is TGTGCCAGCTCCATCCCAGGGAGCAATCAGCCCCAGCATTTT. Its protein product is CASSIPGSNQPQHF. The variable domain in full, with the rest retrieved from reference TRBV18 and TRBJ1-5, is NAGVMQNPRHLVRRRGQEARLRCSPMKGHSHVYWYRQLPEEGLKFMVYLQKENIIDESGMPKERFSAEFPKEGPSILRIQQVVRGDSAAYFCASSIPGSNQPQHFGDGTRLSIL.

The chain joins TRBV21-1 to TRBJ1-2; the D call TRBD1 from the table was never checked on the DNA. TRBV21-1 is listed as a pseudogene. This CDR3 is built from 17 residues. CDR3 residues: CASSKARQGALATGYTF. CDR3 sequence (DNA): TGTGCCAGCAGCAAAGCGAGACAGGGGGCCTTGGCGACCGGCTACACCTTC.

As regards this clone: One end of the junction varies from germline; a read error may be responsible. Additional DNA sequences in this sample encode the identical CDR3. The chain uses TRBV6-6 and TRBJ2-1; TRBD1 might be the D (5 bases). The CDR3 runs 14 residues. CDR1 is MNHNY and CDR2 is SVGAGI in the germline V gene (reference sequence). CDR3 region: CASSSHRQYNEQFF. Here the CDR3 DNA reads TGTGCCAGTAGTTCCCACCGACAGTACAATGAGCAGTTCTTC.

The gene calls are TRBV4-2 and TRBJ2-5, with 13 positions matching TRBD2. The V and J ends lost 2 bases and 5 bases, in that order; junction bases with no gene match: 17. The CDR3 has 20 amino acids. Germline assignment: CDR1 LGHNA and CDR2 YNFKEQ. The chain's CDR3 is CASSQRGGSRTSGSGETQYF. For the CDR3, the DNA is TGTGCCAGCAGCCAAAGGGGTGGGTCCAGGACTAGCGGGAGTGGTGAGACCCAGTACTTC.

The rearrangement links TRBV30 to TRBJ1-5; D is possibly TRBD1 (5 bases). V lost 0 bases and J lost 5, with 8 bases in between. This CDR3 contains 13 residues. Germline V gives CDR1 GTSNPN, CDR2 SVGIG (reference sequence). The CDR3 reads CAWSVEGDQPQHF. In DNA, the CDR3 is TGTGCCTGGAGTGTAGAAGGGGATCAGCCCCAGCATTTT.

V and J are TRBV10-3 and TRBJ1-6; D is unresolved. The V gene lost 7 bases and the J gene lost 11 bases, with 18 bases spanning the gap. Germline CDR1 is ENHRY and CDR2 is SYGVKD. The length of the CDR3 is 14 residues. The DNA of the CDR3 is TGTGCCATCAAGGAGAATTCGGAGCTTCCACCCCTCCACTTT. The encoded protein is CAIKENSELPPLHF.

This sequence joins TRBV21-1 and TRBJ2-7; whether TRBD2, the table's D call, matches the DNA was not checked. TRBV21-1 is deemed a pseudogene. The CDR3 totals 8 residues. The CDR3 here is CAPPTLYV. In DNA, the CDR3 is TGTGCCCCCCCAACTCTTTACGTC.

This clone was detected only a few times. The CDR3 here is CATLSGNTIYF. The CDR3 DNA reads TGTGCCACCCTCTCTGGAAACACCATATATTTT. This chain links TRBV10-3 with TRBJ1-3; D gene unclear. Trimming removed 10 bases from V and 0 bases from J, with 4 bases in between. The CDR3 loop spans 11 amino acids. In germline, CDR1 is ENHRY, CDR2 SYGVKD.

The chain carries TRBV6-5 and TRBJ2-3; the D gene is possibly TRBD1 (6 bases). This CDR3 contains 15 residues. The V and J ends lost 2 bases and 4 bases respectively, with 13 bases between them. Germline CDR1 MNHEY, CDR2 SVGAGI. CDR3 region: CASSYGQGSADTQYF. In DNA, the CDR3 is TGTGCCAGCAGTTACGGGCAGGGGAGCGCAGATACGCAGTATTTT.

The genes are TRBV15 and TRBJ2-1, with TRBD1 identical over 7 bases. Looked up from germline, CDR1 is LNHNV and CDR2 is YYDKDF (reference sequence). The CDR3 has 17 amino acids. The V gene end was trimmed by 1 base and the J gene end by 5 bases; junction bases not matched to a gene: 11. As DNA, the CDR3 is TGTGCCACCAGCAGAGGGTTGGACAGGAGGACCAACAATGAGCAGTTCTTC. It yields the protein CATSRGLDRRTNNEQFF.

A few counts support this clone. This sequence joins TRBV6-1 and TRBJ2-7, with TRBD1 as a possible D gene (6 bases). Trimming took off 4 bases at V and 0 bases at J, with 10 bases between the two ends. In germline, CDR1 is MNHNS, CDR2 SASEGT. The CDR3 sequence is 14 residues long. The CDR3, as DNA: TGTGCCAGCAGTGTTACAGGGAGCTCCTACGAGCAGTACTTC. It codes for CASSVTGSSYEQYF.

The chain carries TRBV6-1 and TRBJ1-4; D is undetermined. Trimming removed 3 bases from V and 4 bases from J, with 12 bases in between. Germline lookup yields CDR1 MNHNS and CDR2 SASEGT. The CDR3 totals 15 residues. The CDR3 sequence is CASSDFVGLNEKLFF. The CDR3 region has the DNA TGTGCCAGCAGTGATTTTGTGGGCCTTAATGAAAAACTGTTTTTT.

This clone has only a few counts. The V call is TRBV5-6, the J call TRBJ2-7; TRBD2 is a possible D gene (6 bases). The CDR3 contains 13 residues. Germline lookup yields CDR1 SGHDT and CDR2 YYEEEE. V lost 4 bases and J lost 4, with 12 bases in between. CDR3 protein: CASSRGGMYEQYF. The CDR3 bases are TGTGCCAGCAGCCGGGGCGGGATGTACGAGCAGTACTTC.

This clone turned up a few times. The gene calls are TRBV27 and TRBJ2-7; 10 bases fit TRBD2. The V and J ends lost 7 bases and 4 bases, in that order; junction bases with no gene match: 13. The CDR3 contains 16 residues. Per the germline V gene, CDR1 is MNHEY and CDR2 is SMNVEV (reference sequence). CDR3 sequence: CASTSSGRAGRYEQYF. CDR3 sequence (DNA): TGTGCCAGCACCTCGAGCGGGAGGGCCGGGAGGTACGAGCAGTACTTC.

The J gene is TRBJ2-3, the V gene TRBV29-1; D remains unclear. This CDR3 contains 15 residues. Germline V gene sequence: CDR1 SQVTM, CDR2 ANQGSEA. With 4 bases removed from V and 0 bases from J, the gap between germline ends came to 14 bases. DNA for the CDR3: TGCAGCGTTGTCGCTGCGGATACTAGCACAGATACGCAGTATTTT. Protein sequence: CSVVAADTSTDTQYF.

This chain connects TRBV5-1 to TRBJ1-3; the match to TRBD1 covers 10 bases. Per germline, CDR1 SGHRS and CDR2 YFSETQ. Trimming at V came to 4 bases and at J to 2 bases, leaving 3 bases not matched to a gene. CDR3 length: 15 amino acids. CDR3 DNA sequence: TGCGCCAGCAGCACGACAGGGGGCGCTGGAAACACCATATATTTT. It yields the protein CASSTTGGAGNTIYF.

The gene calls are TRBV19 and TRBJ2-2; TRBD1 is a possible D gene (6 bases). Germline V gene lookup returns CDR1 LNHDA and CDR2 SQIVND (reference sequence). With 2 bases removed from V and 4 bases from J, the gap between germline ends came to 11 bases. The CDR3 is made up of 15 amino acids. The CDR3 coding sequence is TGTGCCAGTAGTATATGGAGAGGGGGCACCGGGGAGCTGTTTTTT. Its protein product is CASSIWRGGTGELFF.

The J gene is TRBJ2-1, the V gene TRBV13, with TRBD2 matching 9 bases. The germline CDR1 and CDR2 sequences are PRHDT and FYEKMQ (reference sequence). V shed 1 base and J 5 bases; nucleotides not matched to a gene: 3. CDR3 size: 15 residues. The CDR3 nucleotides read TGTGCCAGCAGCTTAGAAGCGGGGGGACACAATGAGCAGTTCTTC. This sequence encodes CASSLEAGGHNEQFF.

V is TRBV30 and J is TRBJ2-7; perhaps TRBD2 as D (6 bases). CDR1 is GTSNPN and CDR2 is SVGIG in the germline V gene (reference sequence). The CDR3 runs 15 residues. Trimming stripped 2 bases from V and 0 bases from J, with 14 bases between. CDR3 in DNA: TGTGCCTGGAGTCCCGGTGGAGGGTTCTCCTACGAGCAGTACTTC. Encoded protein: CAWSPGGGFSYEQYF.

The rearrangement joins TRBV30 to TRBJ1-6, with D unclear. In germline, CDR1 is GTSNPN, CDR2 SVGIG (reference sequence). V gave up 0 bases and J gave up 0 bases, with 15 bases separating them. There are 18 residues in the CDR3. CDR3 bases: TGTGCCTGGAGTGTACGAGGCCTCCGGAGCTCCTATAATTCACCCCTCCACTTT. This sequence encodes CAWSVRGLRSSYNSPLHF.

The V call is TRBV6-5, the J call TRBJ1-1, with 7 nucleotides matching TRBD1. From germline, CDR1 is MNHEY and CDR2 SVGAGI. The CDR3 is 15 residues long. The ends lost 2 bases at V and 5 bases at J; junction bases unmatched: 8. This CDR3 is CASSYRHRGWTEAFF. For the CDR3, the DNA is TGTGCCAGCAGTTACCGACACAGGGGCTGGACTGAAGCTTTCTTT.

The sample holds one count of this clone. The rearrangement joins TRBV7-9 to TRBJ1-1; D possibly corresponds to TRBD1 (5 bases). The germline gives CDR1 SEHNR, CDR2 FQNEAQ (reference sequence). V was cut by 5 bases and J by 5 bases, with 15 bases left in between. The CDR3 is made up of 14 amino acids. CDR3 loop: CASSRQGTGTEAFF. The DNA for the CDR3 is TGTGCCAGCAGCCGTCAGGGTACTGGAACTGAAGCTTTCTTT.

The chain couples TRBV18 to TRBJ2-7; maybe TRBD1 (6 bases). Trimming took 3 bases from V and 1 from J, leaving 10 bases between them. CDR1 KGHSH and CDR2 LQKENI come from the germline V gene. This CDR3 is 14 amino acids long. The CDR3 loop reads CASSPGHGSYEQYF. DNA of the CDR3: TGTGCCAGCTCACCGGGACACGGATCCTACGAGCAGTACTTC.

Only one count was recorded for this clone. The chain carries TRBV9 and TRBJ1-2; no clear D. The CDR3 sequence is 14 residues long. The germline V gene encodes CDR1 SGDLS and CDR2 YYNGEE. The germline V and J ends were trimmed by 1 base and 0 bases, with 7 bases remaining between them. This CDR3 is CASSVNSANYGYTF. CDR3 DNA sequence: TGTGCCAGCAGCGTAAACAGTGCTAACTATGGCTACACCTTC.

V gene TRBV7-9 combines with J gene TRBJ1-1; D is uncertain. Germline V CDR1 and CDR2: SEHNR, FQNEAQ (reference sequence). The CDR3 runs 12 residues. The V end was cut by 2 bases, the J end by 11 bases, with 12 bases between. CDR3 sequence: CASSLSGGGAFF. CDR3 nucleotide sequence: TGTGCCAGCAGCTTATCAGGAGGTGGGGCTTTCTTT.

This clone has just a few counts. The rearrangement uses TRBV5-1 and TRBJ1-1; TRBD1 matches 7 bases. V gave up 0 bases and J gave up 3 bases; unmatched junction bases: 2. Germline V gives CDR1 SGHRS, CDR2 YFSETQ. CDR3 length: 14 residues. CDR3 amino acids: CASSLEGGDTEAFF. Here the CDR3 DNA reads TGCGCCAGCAGCTTGGAAGGGGGCGACACTGAAGCTTTCTTT.

This clone turned up a few times. V and J are TRBV4-3 and TRBJ2-2; perhaps TRBD2 as D (6 bases). CDR1 and CDR2 from the germline V gene are LGHNA and YSLEER. V was clipped by 4 bases and J by 0 bases, with 15 bases between them. CDR3 size: 17 residues. CDR3 coding DNA: TGCGCCAGCAGCCGCACCCCCGGGGGAACGAACACCGGGGAGCTGTTTTTT. Translation gives CASSRTPGGTNTGELFF.

The rearrangement links TRBV18 to TRBJ1-1; D is possibly TRBD1 (6 bases). The CDR3 has 15 residues. From germline, CDR1 is KGHSH and CDR2 LQKENI. Trimming left V 6 bases short and J 4 bases short, with 18 bases between. The CDR3 protein is CASSPGARGTTEAFF. CDR3 nucleotide sequence: TGTGCCAGCTCCCCAGGTGCAAGGGGGACCACTGAAGCTTTCTTT.

This chain connects TRBV4-3 to TRBJ2-1; possible D gene TRBD2, 6 bases. V gave up 0 bases and J gave up 3 bases, with 9 bases separating them. There are 15 residues in the CDR3. Germline CDR1 LGHNA, CDR2 YSLEER. The CDR3 DNA reads TGCGCCAGCAGCCAAGAAGGGGACTTCTACAATGAGCAGTTCTTC. Translating gives CASSQEGDFYNEQFF.

The chain joins TRBV5-6 to TRBJ2-3; D is undetermined. With 3 bases removed from V and 6 bases from J, the gap between germline ends came to 14 bases. The CDR3 consists of 14 residues. Germline V gene data show CDR1 as SGHDT and CDR2 as YYEEEE. CDR3 in amino acids: CASSSWRPRDTQYF. The CDR3 DNA reads TGTGCCAGCAGCTCGTGGCGGCCGCGGGATACGCAGTATTTT.

V usage is TRBV5-4 and J usage is TRBJ2-5, with 7 bases aligning to TRBD1. This CDR3 contains 15 residues. Germline assignment: CDR1 SGHNT and CDR2 YYREEE (reference sequence). J lost 4 bases, V lost 4 bases, and 10 bases had no gene match. CDR3 loop: CASSGTGATGETQYF. DNA for the CDR3: TGTGCCAGCAGCGGAACAGGGGCAACGGGAGAGACCCAGTACTTC.